The rows below give T cell receptor beta chains drawn from one sample of a study of T cells after yellow fever vaccination. TCRdb re-called the 5' RACE reads with MiXCR, one entry per CDR3 protein. The table records roughly 150,000 distinct CDR3 sequences, roughly 8% of them present only once. This sample comprised CD4+ T cells sorted from PBMCs, obtained 5 days after the yellow fever booster vaccination. The source of these receptors is a man aged 25-45 years who received the YFV17D yellow fever vaccine. Each CDR3 is given with its conserved first and last residue. Fields, in order: J gene, clone size, CDR3 length, V gene, D gene, CDR3 protein, CDR3 DNA. A D gene is named only where the DNA matches it firmly. Size values are once, few and many counts, or a class for expanded clones, and some rows have none.

TRBJ2-1,many,15,TRBV18,-,CASSPIVDSYNEQFF,TGTGCCAGCTCACCAATAGTGGACAGTTACAATGAGCAGTTCTTC
TRBJ2-7,many,14,TRBV4-3,-,CASSQVVFSYEQYF,TGCGCCAGCAGCCAAGTTGTCTTCTCCTACGAGCAGTACTTC
TRBJ2-1,many,15,TRBV19,-,CASKSRPKALNEQFF,TGTGCCAGTAAATCTCGGCCCAAAGCCCTTAATGAGCAGTTCTTC
TRBJ2-7,many,13,TRBV27,TRBD1,CASSTGTVAEQYF,TGTGCCAGCAGTACCGGGACAGTTGCCGAGCAGTACTTC
TRBJ1-1,many,16,TRBV5-6,-,CASSRRGSGFDTEAFF,TGTGCCAGCAGCCGACGTGGGTCGGGTTTTGACACTGAAGCTTTCTTT
TRBJ2-3,-,16,TRBV14,-,CASSPRLAKVLDTQYF,TGTGCCAGCAGCCCTCGGCTGGCCAAGGTTCTAGATACGCAGTATTTT
TRBJ2-1,few,9,TRBV29-1,-,CSVESGPFF,TGCAGCGTCGAATCGGGCCCATTCTTC
TRBJ2-5,many,17,TRBV7-2,TRBD2,CASTIKRLAGAAETQYF,TGTGCCAGCACCATAAAACGACTAGCGGGAGCGGCAGAGACCCAGTACTTC
TRBJ2-7,many,16,TRBV7-9,TRBD1,CASSLGVGTGGGEQYF,TGTGCCAGCAGCTTAGGGGTCGGGACAGGGGGCGGTGAGCAGTACTTC
TRBJ2-7,many,12,TRBV3-1,-,CASSQASYEQYF,TGTGCCAGCAGCCAGGCCTCCTACGAGCAGTACTTC
TRBJ2-3,many,16,TRBV7-9,TRBD1,CASSLATGTGGSTQYF,TGTGCCAGCAGCTTAGCGACCGGGACAGGCGGATCGACGCAGTATTTT
TRBJ2-5,many,14,TRBV5-5,-,CASSLGPGSETQYF,TGTGCCAGCAGCTTGGGACCAGGGAGTGAGACCCAGTACTTC
TRBJ2-5,many,17,TRBV19,TRBD2,CASSTALLAGLSETQYF,TGTGCCAGTAGTACCGCCCTACTAGCGGGATTAAGTGAGACCCAGTACTTC
TRBJ1-3,few,16,TRBV6-5,-,CASSYNRRASGNTIYF,TGTGCCAGCAGTTATAACCGGAGAGCCTCTGGAAACACCATATATTTT
TRBJ2-3,few,15,TRBV9,-,CASSALGVFTDTQYF,TGTGCCAGCAGCGCCCTAGGAGTTTTCACAGATACGCAGTATTTT
TRBJ2-1,many,15,TRBV4-1,-,CASSQDPGAYNEQFF,TGCGCCAGCAGCCAAGACCCGGGGGCTTACAATGAGCAGTTCTTC
TRBJ2-7,few,13,TRBV28,-,CASSPIAPYEQYF,TGTGCCAGCAGTCCCATTGCCCCCTACGAGCAGTACTTC
TRBJ2-7,-,14,TRBV7-2,-,CASSPNRGALEQYF,TGTGCCAGCAGTCCTAACCGGGGGGCCCTGGAGCAGTACTTC
TRBJ2-4,many,13,TRBV12-3/TRBV12-4,-,CASSFAAKNIQYF,TGTGCCAGCAGCTTCGCGGCCAAAAACATTCAGTACTTC
TRBJ2-5,many,16,TRBV5-1,TRBD2,CASSPQSLAGVETQYF,TGCGCCAGCAGCCCCCAGTCTCTAGCGGGAGTGGAGACCCAGTACTTC
TRBJ2-7,many,14,TRBV10-3,TRBD1,CAIRGQGYRYEQYF,TGTGCCATCAGAGGACAGGGCTATCGCTACGAGCAGTACTTC
TRBJ2-7,many,14,TRBV5-5,-,CASSFGQRAYEQYF,TGTGCCAGCAGCTTTGGGCAGAGAGCCTACGAGCAGTACTTC
TRBJ1-1,many,14,TRBV25-1,-,CASSEYTGVTEAFF,TGTGCCAGCAGTGAATATACGGGGGTCACTGAAGCTTTCTTT
TRBJ2-1,few,16,TRBV3-1,TRBD2,CASSQDLREGPNEQFF,TGTGCCAGCAGCCAAGATCTACGGGAGGGCCCCAATGAGCAGTTCTTC
TRBJ2-3,many,15,TRBV5-1,-,CASSLDGRSTDTQYF,TGCGCCAGCAGCTTGGACGGACGTAGCACAGATACGCAGTATTTT
TRBJ2-7,many,13,TRBV29-1,TRBD2,CSVGASGWNEQYF,TGCAGCGTTGGGGCTAGCGGGTGGAACGAGCAGTACTTC
TRBJ2-1,many,16,TRBV6-2/TRBV6-3,-,CASSYSTLTRRSEQFF,TGTGCCAGCAGTTACTCGACCCTAACTAGGCGCAGTGAGCAGTTCTTC
TRBJ2-1,many,15,TRBV12-3/TRBV12-4,TRBD2,CASSSTSGPHNEQFF,TGTGCCAGCAGTTCCACTAGCGGGCCCCACAATGAGCAGTTCTTC
TRBJ2-5,many,15,TRBV27,TRBD2,CASSPLGLQQETQYF,TGTGCCAGCTCCCCTCTGGGACTACAACAAGAGACCCAGTACTTC
TRBJ2-1,many,17,TRBV6-5,TRBD2,CAIKAGTSGRGYNEQFF,TGTGCCATTAAGGCCGGGACTAGCGGGAGAGGCTACAATGAGCAGTTCTTC
TRBJ2-5,many,14,TRBV5-1,TRBD1,CASSSGTGLETQYF,TGCGCCAGCAGCTCAGGGACAGGGCTAGAGACCCAGTACTTC
TRBJ1-1,many,15,TRBV18,-,CASSPPTASIAEAFF,TGTGCCAGCTCACCACCTACCGCGAGCATCGCTGAAGCTTTCTTT
TRBJ2-7,many,13,TRBV24-1,TRBD1,CATSSGGSYEQYF,TGTGCCACCAGTTCAGGGGGCTCGTACGAGCAGTACTTC
TRBJ2-3,few,14,TRBV30,TRBD1,CAWTGTGYTDTQYF,TGTGCCTGGACCGGGACAGGGTACACAGATACGCAGTATTTT
TRBJ2-2,many,15,TRBV7-8,TRBD1,CASSRRDSNTGELFF,TGTGCCAGCAGCCGCAGGGACAGCAACACCGGGGAGCTGTTTTTT
TRBJ2-1,few,15,TRBV19,TRBD1,CASSNGQGAYNEQFF,TGTGCCAGTAGTAACGGCCAGGGGGCCTACAATGAGCAGTTCTTC
TRBJ1-6,-,18,TRBV20-1,-,CSAPQPGLRSSYNSPLHF,TGCAGTGCTCCACAGCCGGGACTTCGGAGCTCCTATAATTCACCCCTCCACTTT
TRBJ2-7,few,12,TRBV25-1,-,CASSDFRDMSYF,TGTGCCAGCAGTGATTTCCGGGACATGAGTTACTTC
TRBJ2-5,many,14,TRBV5-1,TRBD2,CASSSWGGKETQYF,TGCGCCAGCAGCTCATGGGGAGGGAAAGAGACCCAGTACTTC
TRBJ1-1,many,13,TRBV18,-,CASSPGQDTEAFF,TGTGCCAGCTCACCCGGGCAGGACACTGAAGCTTTCTTT
TRBJ2-2,many,14,TRBV10-3,TRBD2,CAIMGLAGTGELFF,TGTGCCATCATGGGACTAGCGGGAACCGGGGAGCTGTTTTTT
TRBJ2-1,-,17,TRBV19,TRBD2,CASSNYMGLAGMGEQFF,TGTGCCAGTAGTAATTATATGGGACTAGCGGGAATGGGTGAGCAGTTCTTC